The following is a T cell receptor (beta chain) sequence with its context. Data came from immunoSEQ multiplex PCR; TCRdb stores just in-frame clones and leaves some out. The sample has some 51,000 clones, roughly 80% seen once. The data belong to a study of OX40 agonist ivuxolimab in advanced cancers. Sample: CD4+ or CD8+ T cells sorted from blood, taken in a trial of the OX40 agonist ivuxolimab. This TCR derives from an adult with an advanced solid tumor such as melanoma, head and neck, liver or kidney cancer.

The CDR3 spells CASSRETGRSPLHF. The CDR3 DNA is TGTGCCAGCTCACGTGAAACAGGGCGATCACCCCTCCACTTT. The V and J genes are TRBV18 and TRBJ1-6, with D possibly TRBD1 on 6 matching bases. V lost 4 bases, J lost 10 bases, and 14 bases lay in between. The V gene's germline CDR1 is KGHSH and CDR2 LQKENI. CDR3 length: 14 amino acids.